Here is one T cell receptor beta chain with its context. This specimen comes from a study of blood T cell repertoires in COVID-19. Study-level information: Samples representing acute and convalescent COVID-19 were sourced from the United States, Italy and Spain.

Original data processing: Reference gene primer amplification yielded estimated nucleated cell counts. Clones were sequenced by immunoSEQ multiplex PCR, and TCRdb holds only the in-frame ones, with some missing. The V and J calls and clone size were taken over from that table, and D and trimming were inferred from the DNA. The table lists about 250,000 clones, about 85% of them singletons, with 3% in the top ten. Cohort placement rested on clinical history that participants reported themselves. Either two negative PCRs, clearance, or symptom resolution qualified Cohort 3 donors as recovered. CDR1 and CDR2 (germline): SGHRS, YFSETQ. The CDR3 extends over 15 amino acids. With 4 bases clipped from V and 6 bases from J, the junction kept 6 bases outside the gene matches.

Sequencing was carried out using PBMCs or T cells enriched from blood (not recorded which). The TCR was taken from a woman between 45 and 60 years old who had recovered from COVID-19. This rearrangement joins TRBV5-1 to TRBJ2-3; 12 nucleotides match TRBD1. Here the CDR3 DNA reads TGCGCCAGCAGCCCGGGACAGGGGGCGGGGGATACGCAGTATTTT. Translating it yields CASSPGQGAGDTQYF. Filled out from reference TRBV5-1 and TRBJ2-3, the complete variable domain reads KAGVTQTPRYLIKTRGQQVTLSCSPISGHRSVSWYQQTPGQGLQFLFEYFSETQRNKGNFPGRFSGRQFSNSRSEMNVSTLELGDSALYLCASSPGQGAGDTQYFGPGTRLTVL.